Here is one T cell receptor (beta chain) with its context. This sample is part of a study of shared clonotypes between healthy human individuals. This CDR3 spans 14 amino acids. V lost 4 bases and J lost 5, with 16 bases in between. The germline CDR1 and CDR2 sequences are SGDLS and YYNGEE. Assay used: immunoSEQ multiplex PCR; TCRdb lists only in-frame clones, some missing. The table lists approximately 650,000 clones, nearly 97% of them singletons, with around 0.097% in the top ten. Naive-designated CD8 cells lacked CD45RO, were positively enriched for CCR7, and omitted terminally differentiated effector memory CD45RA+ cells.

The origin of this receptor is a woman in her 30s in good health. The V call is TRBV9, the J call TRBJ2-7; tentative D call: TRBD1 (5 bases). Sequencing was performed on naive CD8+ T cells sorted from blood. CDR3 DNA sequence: TGTGCCAGCAGCCCTCCAGGTGGGGCTCACGAGCAGTACTTC. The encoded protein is CASSPPGGAHEQYF.